The 24 T cell receptor beta chains listed next were all sequenced from one sample in a study of T cell clonality in common variable immunodeficiency. Broader study findings: Reportedly, TCR beta sequences from common variable immunodeficiency showed fewer deletions and N-nucleotide insertions.

These receptors' targets are unknown. Profiled with immunoSEQ multiplex PCR; TCRdb holds only in-frame clones, not every one. There are 15,000 to 20,000 clones in the sample, none observed a single time. The sequenced sample consisted of peripheral blood mononuclear cells. These receptors all come from a human donor with common variable immunodeficiency.

This clone was detected ten times or more. The read terminates 3 residues ahead of where the CDR3 ends, so the germline J gene completes it. The genes are TRBV20-1 and TRBJ2-7, with 9 bases that match TRBD1. Germline loops: CDR1 DFQATT, CDR2 SNEGSKA (reference sequence). This CDR3 contains 14 residues. Unmatched junction bases numbered 9, after V lost 3 bases and J lost 6 bases. The CDR3 DNA, read in part, is TGCAGTGCTAGGGGGACAGGGCTTAAGGGCGAG. Its translation is CSARGTGLKGE. The whole CDR3 reads CSARGTGLKGEQYF.

The sample holds many counts of this clone. The read ends 3 residues shy of where the CDR3 ends; the end is completed using the germline J gene. The V gene is TRBV2, the J gene TRBJ2-5; 11 nucleotides align to TRBD1. Germline V gives CDR1 SNHLY, CDR2 FYNNEI. J lost 4 bases, V lost 6 bases, and 7 bases had no gene match. The CDR3 has 15 amino acids. Incomplete CDR3 DNA: TGTGCCAGCAGATCCGGGACAGGGGGAGGAGAGACC. It encodes CASRSGTGGGET. The whole CDR3 reads CASRSGTGGGETQYF. Full variable domain (rest looked up from reference TRBV2 and TRBJ2-5): EPEVTQTPSHQVTQMGQEVILRCVPISNHLYFYWYRQILGQKVEFLVSFYNNEISEKSEIFDDQFSVERPDGSNFTLKIRSTKLEDSAMYFCASRSGTGGGETQYFGPGTRLLVL.

This clone was seen repeatedly, ten times or more. The read stops 3 residues short of the end of the CDR3; the missing end is completed from the germline J gene. The V and J genes are TRBV20-1 and TRBJ2-1, with 8 bases aligning to TRBD2. In germline, CDR1 is DFQATT, CDR2 SNEGSKA (reference sequence). The CDR3 sequence is 15 residues long. Trimming cost V 3 bases and J 4 bases; bases outside gene matches: 8. The CDR3 spells CSARDGTSPYNEQFF. CDR3 DNA (partial): TGCAGTGCTAGGGATGGGACTAGTCCTTACAATGAG.

There are many counts of this clone. Read data end 3 residues before the CDR3 end; the end is taken from the germline J gene. V is TRBV5-1 and J is TRBJ2-3; D gene ambiguous. Germline lookup yields CDR1 SGHRS and CDR2 YFSETQ. V shed 3 bases and J shed 0 bases, with 11 bases lying between them. The CDR3 sequence is 15 residues long. The CDR3 sequence is CASSSRPASTDTQYF. Partial CDR3 DNA: TGCGCCAGCAGCTCAAGACCAGCGAGCACAGATACG.

Worth noting for this clone: The read terminates 3 residues ahead of where the CDR3 ends, so the germline J gene completes it. This chain joins TRBV2 and TRBJ2-3; 13 nucleotides align to TRBD2. Germline assignment: CDR1 SNHLY and CDR2 FYNNEI. V lost 7 bases, J lost 6 bases, and 10 bases stayed unmatched. The CDR3 sequence is 16 residues long. The part of the CDR3 DNA that was read is TGTGCCAGCACCAGAGGACTAGCGGGAGAAGCTGATACG. Translating gives CASTRGLAGEADT. The full CDR3 protein is CASTRGLAGEADTQYF.

This clone was recorded at least ten times. Sequencing ends 3 residues short of the CDR3 end; the germline J gene provides the rest. V usage is TRBV14 and J usage is TRBJ2-1; 14 bases agree with TRBD2. Trimming cost V 4 bases and J 7 bases; bases outside gene matches: 3. This CDR3 region has 15 residues. Germline V gives CDR1 SGHDN, CDR2 FVKESK. The CDR3 spells CASSRLAGGGNEQFF. The sequenced CDR3 bases are TGTGCCAGCAGCCGACTAGCGGGAGGGGGTAATGAG.

This clone was detected many times. The sequence runs out 3 residues before the end of the CDR3; the remainder is reconstructed from the germline J gene. The chain recombines TRBV7-2 with TRBJ2-7, with 12 bases identical to TRBD2. V was clipped by 5 bases and J by 3 bases; unmatched bases: 5. The CDR3 extends over 15 amino acids. In germline, CDR1 is SGHTA, CDR2 FQGNSA. The CDR3 protein is CASSPGLAGIYEQYF. The covered CDR3 bases are TGTGCCAGCAGCCCGGGACTAGCGGGCATCTACGAG.

Many counts were recorded for this clone. The read ends 3 residues before the CDR3 terminus; that terminus is restored from the germline J gene. The rearrangement joins TRBV20-1 to TRBJ2-3; 8 bases align to TRBD2. The CDR3 runs 14 residues. J was trimmed by 4 bases and V by 0 bases; bases with no gene match: 3. Per germline, CDR1 DFQATT and CDR2 SNEGSKA (reference sequence). CDR3 amino acids: CSARDGRGADTQYF. CDR3 bases read: TGCAGTGCTAGAGACGGGAGGGGAGCAGATACG.

This clone has just a few counts. The read terminates 3 residues before the CDR3 end, so the remaining end is supplied by the germline J gene. The chain combines TRBV19 with TRBJ2-6, with TRBD2 matching 15 bases. The CDR3 consists of 21 residues. The germline gives CDR1 LNHDA, CDR2 SQIVND (reference sequence). Losses at the gene ends were 6 bases for V and 0 bases for J; bases not matched to a gene: 12. Partial CDR3 DNA: TGTGCCAGTAGATCTCCGGGACTAGCGGGAGGTTACCGCTCTGGGGCCAACGTC. Its protein is CASRSPGLAGGYRSGANV. The whole CDR3 is CASRSPGLAGGYRSGANVLTF.

This clone was observed at least ten times. The read halts 3 residues ahead of the CDR3 end, with the missing end drawn from the germline J gene. V is TRBV29-1 and J is TRBJ2-1, with TRBD2 as a possible D gene (7 bases). Germline V gene sequence: CDR1 SQVTM, CDR2 ANQGSEA. This CDR3 has 14 amino acids. Trimming shortened V by 8 bases and J by 7 bases, and 21 bases separated the two germline ends. The CDR3 region is CSTRVGGRMNEQFF. The CDR3 DNA, read in part, is TGCAGCACACGTGTGGGGGGGCGTATGAATGAG.

This clone was picked up many times. The read ends 3 residues early relative to the CDR3; the germline J gene fills the gap. The chain couples TRBV5-5 to TRBJ2-7; D possibly corresponds to TRBD2 (6 bases). V was trimmed by 0 bases and J by 3 bases, leaving 13 bases between them. CDR3 length equals 15 residues. Germline loops: CDR1 SGHKS, CDR2 YYEKEE (reference sequence). Here the CDR3 reads CASSLGSGPFYEQYF. CDR3 DNA, as far as it was read: TGTGCCAGCAGCTTGGGTAGCGGACCTTTCTACGAG.

This clone appeared many times. The read is 3 residues too short to cover the CDR3 end, so that end is filled in from the germline J gene. The chain couples TRBV11-2 to TRBJ1-1; 7 bases are a match to TRBD1. CDR1 and CDR2 (germline): SGHAT, FQNNGV. J lost 3 bases, V lost 5 bases, and 3 bases had no gene match. There are 13 residues in the CDR3. CDR3 amino acids: CASSQTGDTEAFF. CDR3 bases read: TGTGCCAGCAGCCAAACAGGGGACACTGAA.

This clone was seen many times. The read is 3 residues too short to cover the CDR3 end, so that end is filled in from the germline J gene. V gene TRBV4-1 combines with J gene TRBJ2-1; 9 bases are shared with TRBD1. V shed 0 bases and J 4 bases; nucleotides not matched to a gene: 4. Per the germline V gene, CDR1 is MGHRA and CDR2 is YSYEKL. There are 16 residues in the CDR3. This chain's CDR3 is CASSQEVTGGYNEQFF. The sequenced part of the CDR3 DNA is TGCGCCAGCAGCCAAGAGGTGACAGGGGGTTACAATGAG.

The table lists this clone with a few counts. The missing CDR3 end, 3 residues past where the read stops, is filled in from the germline J gene. J is TRBJ2-7 and V is TRBV20-1; weak D call: TRBD1 (6 bases). The V end was cut by 3 bases, the J end by 3 bases, with 9 bases between. Germline CDR1 and CDR2: DFQATT and SNEGSKA (reference sequence). The CDR3 extends over 12 amino acids. The covered CDR3 bases are TGCAGTGCTAGGGACAGAAACTACGAG. It codes for CSARDRNYE. From start to end, the CDR3 is CSARDRNYEQYF.

Many counts were recorded for this clone. The read halts 3 residues ahead of the CDR3 end, with the missing end drawn from the germline J gene. The chain recombines TRBV18 with TRBJ1-1; 11 nucleotides line up with TRBD1. Germline values: CDR1 KGHSH, CDR2 LQKENI. Trimming removed 4 bases from V and 7 bases from J; junction bases left unmatched: 5. The CDR3 length is 14 residues. The sequenced CDR3 bases are TGTGCCAGCTCACAAGGACAGGGGGCCGTTGAA. The encoded protein is CASSQGQGAVE. The full CDR3 is CASSQGQGAVEAFF.

In its sample, this clone was seen many times. The read halts 3 residues ahead of the CDR3 end, with the missing end drawn from the germline J gene. The chain carries TRBV12-3 or TRBV12-4 and TRBJ1-3, with 10 positions matching TRBD1. This CDR3 comprises 16 residues. The J segment lost 1 base and the V segment lost 4 bases, leaving 4 bases of the junction unmatched. The covered CDR3 bases are TGTGCCAGCAGTTCAGGGGGACAGGGGTCTGGAAACACC. This sequence encodes CASSSGGQGSGNT. The whole CDR3 protein reads CASSSGGQGSGNTIYF.

This clone counts as medium-sized (0.01 to 0.1%). The CDR3 end is not reached by the read, which stops 3 residues before it; the germline J gene fills it in. The chain joins TRBV10-1 to TRBJ2-2; D unresolved. V was pared by 1 base and J by 3 bases, with 9 bases between. CDR1 and CDR2 (germline): WNHNN, SYGVQD (reference sequence). The CDR3 sequence is 15 residues long. The CDR3 bases that were read are TGCGCCAGCAGTGAGTGGGCAGGATACACCGGGGAG. Protein product: CASSEWAGYTGE. Given in full, the CDR3 is CASSEWAGYTGELFF.

There are many counts of this clone. Read data end 3 residues before the CDR3 end; the end is taken from the germline J gene. The chain uses TRBV6-1 and TRBJ1-5; D call uncertain. Deletions cut 0 bases from V and 0 bases from J, with 6 bases between. Germline assignment: CDR1 MNHNS and CDR2 SASEGT. CDR3 size: 15 residues. CDR3 bases read: TGTGCCAGCAGTGAAGCCCAGAATAGCAATCAGCCC. Translation gives CASSEAQNSNQP. In full, the CDR3 is CASSEAQNSNQPQHF.

As to this clone: Read data end 3 residues before the CDR3 end; the end is taken from the germline J gene. V is TRBV20-1 and J is TRBJ2-5; D might be TRBD1 (6 bases). Germline V CDR1 and CDR2: DFQATT, SNEGSKA (reference sequence). CDR3 length equals 13 residues. The ends were cut back, 3 bases at V and 2 bases at J, with 10 bases in the middle. CDR3 residues: CSARVQGQETQYF. The sequenced CDR3 bases are TGCAGTGCTAGGGTACAGGGTCAAGAGACC.

This clone was observed many times. From the germline J gene comes the end of the CDR3, since the read stops 3 residues before it. The chain has TRBV20-1 and TRBJ2-5; D is perhaps TRBD2 (7 bases). The CDR3 sequence is 13 residues long. Germline CDR1 reads DFQATT; CDR2 reads SNEGSKA (reference sequence). Trimming took off 6 bases at V and 1 base at J, with 12 bases between the two ends. CDR3 bases read: TGCAGTGCAGGGGGGGGTAGCCAAGAGACC. As protein: CSAGGGSQET. The whole CDR3 region reads CSAGGGSQETQYF.

This clone has at least ten counts. The missing CDR3 end, 3 residues past where the read stops, is filled in from the germline J gene. J is TRBJ2-3 and V is TRBV7-9; D not resolved. The V gene's germline CDR1 is SEHNR and CDR2 FQNEAQ (reference sequence). This CDR3 contains 11 residues. V lost 5 bases and J lost 4, with 4 bases in between. Partial CDR3 DNA: TGTGCCAGCAGCGTCTCAGATACG. This gives the protein CASSVSDT. The CDR3 reads in full as CASSVSDTQYF.

This clone was detected many times. The DNA read from the CDR3 is TGTGCCAGCAGTGACACTAGAGGGGATACG. This codes for CASSDTRGDT. The full CDR3 reads CASSDTRGDTQYF. This chain connects TRBV6-1 to TRBJ2-3; a weak D match, TRBD2 (5 bases). The observed sequence ends 3 residues before the CDR3 terminus, with the missing tail filled in from the germline J gene. The CDR3 totals 13 residues. Germline V lookup: CDR1 MNHNS, CDR2 SASEGT. V lost 3 bases to trimming and J lost 6 bases, with 10 bases between them.

Ten or more counts support this clone. Sequencing ends 3 residues short of the CDR3 end; the germline J gene provides the rest. V and J are TRBV6-4 and TRBJ2-5; 10 positions match TRBD1. Trimming at V came to 6 bases and at J to 2 bases, leaving 0 bases not matched to a gene. The CDR3 length is 13 residues. From germline, CDR1 is MRHNA and CDR2 SNTAGT. The covered CDR3 bases are TGTGCCAGCAGGGACAGGGGGCAAGAGACC. Amino acid sequence: CASRDRGQET. The whole CDR3 reads CASRDRGQETQYF.

This clone was detected many times. Coverage ceases 3 residues before the CDR3 finishes, and the germline J gene fills in the end. The chain combines TRBV20-1 with TRBJ2-3, with 9 bases identical to TRBD2. Germline assignment: CDR1 DFQATT and CDR2 SNEGSKA (reference sequence). CDR3 length: 16 residues. V shed 3 bases and J 4 bases; nucleotides not matched to a gene: 11. The CDR3 sequence is CSASPPQGLASDTQYF. The DNA read from the CDR3 is TGCAGTGCTAGTCCCCCGCAGGGACTAGCCTCAGATACG.